Following are 24 T cell receptor beta chains from one sample sequenced in a study of CD8 T cells in ankylosing spondylitis. From the 5' RACE reads, TCRdb called clonotypes with MiXCR, one entry per CDR3 protein. The repertoire holds fewer than 250,000 distinct CDR3 sequences, with around 16% as singletons. General study results and limits: Ankylosing spondylitis blood appeared to be characterized by a TCR beta motif of 8 or 9 highly homologous variants.

The antigens of these receptors remain unknown. Specimen: blood, either unsorted or a sorted T cell fraction (not recorded which). The receptors stem from a male donor with ankylosing spondylitis.

This clonotype was counted many times. V usage is TRBV5-1 and J usage is TRBJ2-3, with D perhaps TRBD2 (6 bases). Trimming cost V 4 bases and J 1 base, with 22 bases left between them. CDR1 and CDR2 (germline): SGHRS, YFSETQ. This CDR3 contains 18 residues. The CDR3 protein is CASSRMALASLGTDTQYF. The DNA of the CDR3 is TGCGCCAGCAGCCGGATGGCTCTAGCGTCCTTGGGCACAGATACGCAGTATTTT.

This clonotype was recorded a few times. This chain joins TRBV6-5 and TRBJ1-3; D not certain. Trimming removed 2 bases at V and 2 bases at J, with 4 bases between. The CDR3 extends over 13 amino acids. CDR1 is MNHEY, CDR2 SVGAGI, per germline. This CDR3 reads CASSYITGNTIYF. The CDR3 DNA reads as TGTGCCAGCAGTTACATTACTGGAAACACCATATATTTT.

This chain links TRBV29-1 with TRBJ2-7, with a tentative D call TRBD2 (5 bases). Germline CDR1 and CDR2: SQVTM and ANQGSEA. V gave up 7 bases and J gave up 0 bases, with 10 bases separating them. This CDR3 is 12 amino acids long. The CDR3 loop is CSAGLGSYEQYF. CDR3 sequence (DNA): TGCAGCGCCGGACTGGGCTCCTACGAGCAGTACTTC.

This clonotype was picked up a small number of times. The V and J genes are TRBV2 and TRBJ2-3; TRBD1 is a possible D gene (6 bases). CDR3 length: 13 amino acids. Trimming removed 9 bases at V and 4 bases at J, with 14 bases between. Germline CDR1 SNHLY, CDR2 FYNNEI. The CDR3 sequence: CARSEGVADTQYF. CDR3 DNA sequence: TGTGCCAGGAGCGAGGGGGTCGCAGATACGCAGTATTTT.

This clonotype was observed a few times. V gene TRBV4-1 combines with J gene TRBJ2-3, with D unclear. With 1 base removed from V and 0 bases from J, the gap between germline ends came to 17 bases. Germline V CDR1 and CDR2: MGHRA, YSYEKL. The CDR3 loop spans 18 amino acids. The chain's CDR3 is CASSQVAMQSLSTDTQYF. CDR3 bases: TGCGCCAGCAGCCAAGTTGCGATGCAGTCCCTCAGCACAGATACGCAGTATTTT.

V and J are TRBV11-3 and TRBJ2-1; TRBD2 agrees at 8 bases. Germline V gives CDR1 SGHNT, CDR2 YENEEA. This CDR3 spans 13 amino acids. Germline trimming cut 0 bases from V and 10 bases from J; bases unmatched to any gene: 2. The CDR3 region is CASSLDSGVEQFF. The CDR3 DNA is TGTGCCAGCAGCTTAGATAGCGGGGTAGAGCAGTTCTTC.

This clonotype has only a few counts. The chain uses TRBV9 and TRBJ2-1; no firm D call. Trimming pared 0 bases from V and 9 bases from J, leaving 13 bases between. There are 14 residues in the CDR3. Germline-derived CDR1 and CDR2 are SGDLS and YYNGEE. Written as DNA, the CDR3 is TGTGCCAGCAGCGTAGGTGGCGACACGAGTGAGCAGTTCTTC. Translated, it gives CASSVGGDTSEQFF.

This clonotype has at least ten counts. The chain employs TRBV3-1 and TRBJ2-3; D is unclear. Germline CDR1 LGHDT, CDR2 YNNKEL (reference sequence). CDR3 length: 12 residues. The germline V and J ends were trimmed by 3 bases and 4 bases, with 5 bases remaining between them. In DNA, the CDR3 is TGTGCCAGCAGCCAGGCCGCAGATACGCAGTATTTT. Its protein product is CASSQAADTQYF.

This clonotype was seen a few times. The chain links TRBV30 to TRBJ2-5; 7 nucleotides align to TRBD2. From germline, CDR1 is GTSNPN and CDR2 SVGIG (reference sequence). The CDR3 extends over 13 amino acids. With 1 base clipped from V and 5 bases from J, the junction kept 4 bases outside the gene matches. In DNA form, the CDR3 reads TGTGCCTGGAGTGCGGGGGGATTGGAGACCCAGTACTTC. It encodes CAWSAGGLETQYF.

This clonotype was counted ten times or more. The chain combines TRBV5-1 with TRBJ2-2; weak D call: TRBD1 (6 bases). Trimming removed 4 bases from V and 0 bases from J, with 13 bases in between. There are 16 residues in the CDR3. Germline V gene data show CDR1 as SGHRS and CDR2 as YFSETQ. The CDR3 nucleotides are TGCGCCAGCAGCCCCTGGGCAGGGGCGAACACCGGGGAGCTGTTTTTT. Amino acid sequence: CASSPWAGANTGELFF. The whole variable domain, remainder taken from reference TRBV5-1 and TRBJ2-2, is KAGVTQTPRYLIKTRGQQVTLSCSPISGHRSVSWYQQTPGQGLQFLFEYFSETQRNKGNFPGRFSGRQFSNSRSEMNVSTLELGDSALYLCASSPWAGANTGELFFGEGSRLTVL.

This clonotype was detected only a few times. In DNA, the CDR3 is TGTGCCAGCAGTGACCCCCGACAGGAGAACACTGAAGCTTTCTTT. Protein: CASSDPRQENTEAFF. The rearrangement links TRBV2 to TRBJ1-1; TRBD1 might be the D (6 bases). Germline CDR1 is SNHLY and CDR2 is FYNNEI. The CDR3 loop spans 15 amino acids. V was shortened by 3 bases and J by 1 base, with 12 bases between the two germline ends.

The rearrangement links TRBV2 to TRBJ2-5; D unclear. Germline CDR1 reads SNHLY; CDR2 reads FYNNEI. Trimming took off 0 bases at V and 5 bases at J, with 16 bases between the two ends. The CDR3 totals 16 residues. The CDR3 bases are TGTGCCAGCAGTGAAGCTATAAATAGTTTCAGGGAGACCCAGTACTTC. Translating it yields CASSEAINSFRETQYF.

This clonotype showed up many times. The J gene is TRBJ1-6, the V gene TRBV4-1; D is undetermined. Trimming stripped 6 bases from V and 6 bases from J, with 15 bases between. The CDR3 consists of 15 residues. Per the germline V gene, CDR1 is MGHRA and CDR2 is YSYEKL. The CDR3 DNA sequence: TGCGCCAGCAGTCCAAGAGGGATGCCTAATTCACCCCTCCACTTT. This translates into CASSPRGMPNSPLHF.

The chain recombines TRBV9 with TRBJ2-5, with TRBD1 as a possible D gene (6 bases). V was trimmed by 4 bases and J by 6 bases, leaving 19 bases between them. CDR3 length: 15 amino acids. Germline V gives CDR1 SGDLS, CDR2 YYNGEE. CDR3 loop: CASSSEAGTRKTQYF. The CDR3 DNA is TGTGCCAGCAGCTCAGAAGCCGGGACAAGAAAGACCCAGTACTTC.

This clonotype was seen only a few times. This chain uses TRBV25-1 with TRBJ2-7; 8 bases map to TRBD1. Germline CDR1 MGHDK, CDR2 SYGVNS. Losses at the gene ends were 9 bases for V and 0 bases for J; bases not matched to a gene: 10. The CDR3 consists of 15 residues. The CDR3 spells CASTPGTGASYEQYF. The CDR3 DNA is TGTGCCAGTACCCCCGGGACAGGAGCCTCCTACGAGCAGTACTTC.

This chain uses TRBV12-3 or TRBV12-4 with TRBJ2-7; D might be TRBD1 or TRBD2, each matching 5 bases. This CDR3 has 14 residues. V was cut by 1 base and J by 6 bases, with 13 bases left in between. This CDR3 is CASSLGDLGFEQYF. CDR3 nucleotide sequence: TGTGCCAGCAGTTTAGGGGACCTTGGGTTCGAGCAGTACTTC.

Ten or more counts support this clonotype. The J gene is TRBJ2-5, the V gene TRBV3-1; D may be TRBD1 (5 bases). Trimming removed 1 base at V and 0 bases at J, with 9 bases between. Germline V gene data show CDR1 as LGHDT and CDR2 as YNNKEL (reference sequence). The CDR3 runs 15 residues. The CDR3 region is CASSQAGMYQETQYF. DNA of the CDR3: TGTGCCAGCAGCCAAGCAGGGATGTACCAAGAGACCCAGTACTTC.

CDR3 sequence reads: CASSTGVWGETQYF. CDR3 nucleotide sequence: TGTGCCAGCAGTACAGGGGTTTGGGGAGAGACCCAGTACTTC. The genes are TRBV5-5 and TRBJ2-5, with TRBD1 matching over 7 bases. Germline values: CDR1 SGHKS, CDR2 YYEKEE (reference sequence). This CDR3 spans 14 amino acids. The V and J ends lost 5 bases and 4 bases, in that order; junction bases with no gene match: 8.

The gene calls are TRBV7-8 and TRBJ2-7, with 10 nucleotides matching TRBD2. V was pared by 0 bases and J by 3 bases, with 2 bases of the junction left unmatched. Germline-derived CDR1 and CDR2 are SGHVS and FQNEAQ. This CDR3 is 15 amino acids long. The chain's CDR3 is CASSLAASGGYEQYF. Written as DNA, the CDR3 is TGTGCCAGCAGCTTAGCGGCTAGCGGGGGCTACGAGCAGTACTTC.

This chain links TRBV27 with TRBJ2-2; 10 positions agree with TRBD2. CDR1 and CDR2 from the germline V gene are MNHEY and SMNVEV (reference sequence). V lost 1 base and J lost 6; bases outside the gene matches: 5. The CDR3 totals 16 residues. This CDR3 reads CASSLFLAGASGELFF. For the CDR3, the DNA is TGTGCCAGCAGTTTATTTCTAGCGGGAGCTTCCGGGGAGCTGTTTTTT.

This clonotype was seen repeatedly, ten times or more. V usage is TRBV19 and J usage is TRBJ1-1; 9 bases are a match to TRBD1. CDR1 LNHDA and CDR2 SQIVND come from the germline V gene (reference sequence). V gave up 5 bases and J gave up 1 base; unmatched junction bases: 5. This CDR3 comprises 15 residues. The CDR3 reads CASSLTGGWNTEAFF. The CDR3 nucleotides are TGTGCCAGTAGTCTTACAGGGGGCTGGAACACTGAAGCTTTCTTT.

J is TRBJ2-1 and V is TRBV24-1, with D maybe TRBD1 (6 bases). The germline CDR1 and CDR2 sequences are KGHDR and SFDVKD. There are 14 residues in the CDR3. Trimming took 1 base from V and 6 from J, leaving 9 bases between them. The chain's CDR3 is CATSDFQGFNEQFF. As DNA, the CDR3 is TGTGCCACCAGTGATTTTCAGGGGTTCAATGAGCAGTTCTTC.

A remark on this clonotype: The germline gene is not matched at one end of the junction; a read error may be the cause. The chain carries TRBV5-6 and TRBJ1-3; D gene uncertain. The germline V gene has CDR1 SGHDT and CDR2 YYEEEE. The CDR3 spans 14 residues. The CDR3 region has the DNA TGTGCCAGCAGCTTGGGGAGCTCTGGAAACACCTTATATTTT. It yields the protein CASSLGSSGNTLYF.

The CDR3 loop reads CASSIMDSTEAFF. In DNA, the CDR3 is TGTGCCAGTAGTATTATGGACAGCACTGAAGCTTTCTTT. The chain recombines TRBV19 with TRBJ1-1, with TRBD1 as a possible D gene (6 bases). CDR1 and CDR2 from the germline V gene are LNHDA and SQIVND (reference sequence). The CDR3 contains 13 residues. Between the trimmed V and J ends, which lost 3 bases and 4 bases, there was a span of 9 bases.